The clone carrying this T cell receptor (beta chain) was seen ten or more times. Its target is not known. The data are from a study of early T cells in non-severe SARS-CoV-2 infection. Study summary: Sequencing of bulk RNA from unsorted whole blood was done, without chain pairing. Points from the study as a whole: VDJdb matching, biased toward anti-spike CD8 responses, missed private and CD4 specificities.

Attachment of unique molecular identifiers to individual cDNA molecules was performed. TCRdb called the 5' RACE reads again in MiXCR, with one record for every CDR3 protein. The table has tens of thousands of distinct CDR3 sequences, about 11% seen once. Germline CDR1 reads SGHRS; CDR2 reads YFSETQ. The V end lost 2 bases, the J end lost 4 bases, and 12 bases lay between the germline ends. The CDR3 covers 14 residues. This rearrangement joins TRBV5-1 to TRBJ1-1; D gene unclear. Sequenced material: whole blood, taken at baseline. The sequence came from an adult who was a healthcare worker with PCR-confirmed SARS-CoV-2 infection or an uninfected control (not recorded which). The donor label of this sample is uncertain. In nucleotides, the CDR3 is TGCGCCAGCAGCTTTAGAGGGTCGGGCACTGAAGCTTTCTTT. It specifies CASSFRGSGTEAFF.